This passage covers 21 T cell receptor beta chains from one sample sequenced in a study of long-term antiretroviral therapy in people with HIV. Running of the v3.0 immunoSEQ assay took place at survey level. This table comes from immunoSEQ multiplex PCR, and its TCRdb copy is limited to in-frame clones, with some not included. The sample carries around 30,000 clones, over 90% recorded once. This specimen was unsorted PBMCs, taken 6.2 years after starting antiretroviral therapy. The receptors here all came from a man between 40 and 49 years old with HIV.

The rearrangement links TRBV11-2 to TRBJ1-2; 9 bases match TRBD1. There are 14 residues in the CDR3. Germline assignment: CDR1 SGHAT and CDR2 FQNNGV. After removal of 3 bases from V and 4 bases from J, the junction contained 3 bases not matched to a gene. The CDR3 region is CASSLGQGVYGYTF. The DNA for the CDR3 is TGTGCCAGCAGCTTGGGACAGGGAGTCTATGGCTACACCTTC. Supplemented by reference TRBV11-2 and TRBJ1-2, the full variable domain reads EAGVAQSPRYKIIEKRQSVAFWCNPISGHATLYWYQQILGQGPKLLIQFQNNGVVDDSQLPKDRFSAERLKGVDSTLKIQPAKLEDSAVYLCASSLGQGVYGYTFGSGTRLTVV.

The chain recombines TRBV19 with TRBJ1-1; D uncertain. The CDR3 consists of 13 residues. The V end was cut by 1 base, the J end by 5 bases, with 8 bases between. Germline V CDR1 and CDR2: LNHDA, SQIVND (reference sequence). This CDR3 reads CASSIALGTEAFF. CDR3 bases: TGTGCCAGTAGTATAGCCCTAGGGACTGAAGCTTTCTTT.

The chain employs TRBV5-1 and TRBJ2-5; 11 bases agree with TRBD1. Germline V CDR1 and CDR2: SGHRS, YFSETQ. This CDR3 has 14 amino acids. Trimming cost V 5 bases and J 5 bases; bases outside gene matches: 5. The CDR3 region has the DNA TGCGCCAGCAGGAGGACAGGGGGCGATGAGACCCAGTACTTC. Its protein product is CASRRTGGDETQYF.

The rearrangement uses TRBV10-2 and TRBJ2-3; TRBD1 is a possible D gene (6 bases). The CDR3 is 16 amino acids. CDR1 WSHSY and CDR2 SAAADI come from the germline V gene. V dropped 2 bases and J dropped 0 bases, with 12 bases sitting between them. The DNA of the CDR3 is TGCGCCAGCAGTGAGGGAGTGGGGGCTAGCACAGATACGCAGTATTTT. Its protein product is CASSEGVGASTDTQYF.

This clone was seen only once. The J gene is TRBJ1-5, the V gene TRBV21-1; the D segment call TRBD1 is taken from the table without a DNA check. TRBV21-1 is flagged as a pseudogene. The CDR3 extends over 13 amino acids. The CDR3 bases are TGTGCAACCCGGACAGGGGACAGTCAGCCCCAGCATTTT. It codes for CATRTGDSQPQHF.

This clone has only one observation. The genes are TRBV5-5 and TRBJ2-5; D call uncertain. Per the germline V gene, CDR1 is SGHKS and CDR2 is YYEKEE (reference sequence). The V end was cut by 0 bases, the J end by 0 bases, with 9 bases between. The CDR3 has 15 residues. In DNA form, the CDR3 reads TGTGCCAGCAGCTTGGAGGGCAGGAACCAAGAGACCCAGTACTTC. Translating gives CASSLEGRNQETQYF.

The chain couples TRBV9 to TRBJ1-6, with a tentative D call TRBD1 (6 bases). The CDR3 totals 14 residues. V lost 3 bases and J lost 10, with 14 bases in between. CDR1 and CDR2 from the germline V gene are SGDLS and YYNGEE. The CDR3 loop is CASSERGGNSPLHF. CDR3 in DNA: TGTGCCAGCAGCGAGAGGGGGGGGAACTCACCCCTCCACTTT.

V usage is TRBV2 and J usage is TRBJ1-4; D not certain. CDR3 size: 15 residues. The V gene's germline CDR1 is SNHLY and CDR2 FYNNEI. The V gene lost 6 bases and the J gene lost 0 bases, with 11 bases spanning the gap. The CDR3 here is CASRSRRTTNEKLFF. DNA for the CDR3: TGTGCCAGCAGGTCACGACGGACAACTAATGAAAAACTGTTTTTT. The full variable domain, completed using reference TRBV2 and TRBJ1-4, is EPEVTQTPSHQVTQMGQEVILRCVPISNHLYFYWYRQILGQKVEFLVSFYNNEISEKSEIFDDQFSVERPDGSNFTLKIRSTKLEDSAMYFCASRSRRTTNEKLFFGSGTQLSVL.

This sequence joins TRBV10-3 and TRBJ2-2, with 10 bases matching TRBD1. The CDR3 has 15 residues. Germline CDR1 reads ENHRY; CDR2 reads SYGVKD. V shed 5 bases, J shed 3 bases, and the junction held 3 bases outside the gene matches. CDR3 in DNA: TGTGCCATCAGTCCGGGACAGGGGTACACCGGGGAGCTGTTTTTT. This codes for CAISPGQGYTGELFF.

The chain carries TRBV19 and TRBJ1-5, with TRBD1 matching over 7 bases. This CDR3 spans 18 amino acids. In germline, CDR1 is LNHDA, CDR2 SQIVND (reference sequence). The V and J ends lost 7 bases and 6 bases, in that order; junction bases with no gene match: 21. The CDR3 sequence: CASTPGQSGVGATQPQHF. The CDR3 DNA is TGTGCCAGTACCCCGGGACAGTCAGGTGTGGGAGCAACTCAGCCCCAGCATTTT.

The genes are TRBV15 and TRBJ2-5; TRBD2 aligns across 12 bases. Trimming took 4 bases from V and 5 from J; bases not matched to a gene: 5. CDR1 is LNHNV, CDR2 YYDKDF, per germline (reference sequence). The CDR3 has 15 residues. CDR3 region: CATSKRLAGVETQYF. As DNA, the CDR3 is TGTGCCACCAGCAAAAGACTAGCGGGAGTGGAGACCCAGTACTTC.

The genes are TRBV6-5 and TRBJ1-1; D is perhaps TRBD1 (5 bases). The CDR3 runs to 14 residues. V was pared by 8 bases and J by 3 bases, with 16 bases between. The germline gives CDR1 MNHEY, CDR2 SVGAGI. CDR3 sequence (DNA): TGTGCCAGCCACTCAGTGGTCAGGGACACTGAAGCTTTCTTT. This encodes CASHSVVRDTEAFF.

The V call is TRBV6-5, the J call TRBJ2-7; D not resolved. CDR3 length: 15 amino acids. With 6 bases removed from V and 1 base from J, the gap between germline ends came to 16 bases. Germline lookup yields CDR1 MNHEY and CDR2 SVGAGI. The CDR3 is CASSPTTLVSYEQYF. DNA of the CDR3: TGTGCCAGCAGCCCTACAACTCTGGTGTCCTACGAGCAGTACTTC.

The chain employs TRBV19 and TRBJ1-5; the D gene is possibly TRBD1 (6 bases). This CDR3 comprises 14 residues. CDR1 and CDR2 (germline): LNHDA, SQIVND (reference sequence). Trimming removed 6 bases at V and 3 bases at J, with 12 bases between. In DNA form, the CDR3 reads TGTGCCAGTAGGGTCACAGGGAACAATCAGCCCCAGCATTTT. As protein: CASRVTGNNQPQHF.

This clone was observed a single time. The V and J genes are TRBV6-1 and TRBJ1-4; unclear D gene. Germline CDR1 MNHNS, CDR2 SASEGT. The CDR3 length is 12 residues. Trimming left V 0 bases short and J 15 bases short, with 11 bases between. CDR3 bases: TGTGCCAGCAGTGAAGCGCTTGGGCTCATGTTTTTT. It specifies CASSEALGLMFF.

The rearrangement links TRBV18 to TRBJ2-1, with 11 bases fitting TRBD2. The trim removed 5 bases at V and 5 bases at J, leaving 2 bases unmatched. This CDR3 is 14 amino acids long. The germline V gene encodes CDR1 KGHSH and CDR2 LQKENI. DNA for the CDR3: TGTGCCAGCTCAGCTAGCGGGGGGCACAATGAGCAGTTCTTC. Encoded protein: CASSASGGHNEQFF.

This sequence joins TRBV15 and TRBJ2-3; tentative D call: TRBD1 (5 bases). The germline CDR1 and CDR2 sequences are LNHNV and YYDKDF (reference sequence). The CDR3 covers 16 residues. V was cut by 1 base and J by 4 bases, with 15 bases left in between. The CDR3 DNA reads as TGTGCCACCAGCAGAGGCCTGACAGCAGGCGCAGATACGCAGTATTTT. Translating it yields CATSRGLTAGADTQYF.

For the CDR3, the DNA is TGTGCCAGCAGCCACGGGACAGAGAATCAGCCCCAGCATTTT. It is translated as CASSHGTENQPQHF. The genes are TRBV5-8 and TRBJ1-5, with 7 bases fitting TRBD1. The CDR3 runs 14 residues. Unmatched junction bases numbered 5, after V lost 4 bases and J lost 4 bases. Germline V gene lookup returns CDR1 SGHTS and CDR2 YDEGEE. The whole variable domain, filled in from reference TRBV5-8 and TRBJ1-5, reads EAGVTQSPTHLIKTRGQQATLRCSPISGHTSVYWYQQALGLGLQFLLWYDEGEERNRGNFPPRFSGRQFPNYSSELNVNALELEDSALYLCASSHGTENQPQHFGDGTRLSIL.

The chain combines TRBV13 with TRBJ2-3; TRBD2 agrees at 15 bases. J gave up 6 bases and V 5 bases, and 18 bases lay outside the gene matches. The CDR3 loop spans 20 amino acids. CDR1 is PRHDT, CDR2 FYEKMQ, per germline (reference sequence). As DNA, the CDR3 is TGTGCCAGCAGCGGTTATTCGAGGACTAGCGGGAGGGCCCGGCCGGATACGCAGTATTTT. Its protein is CASSGYSRTSGRARPDTQYF.

The CDR3 region has the DNA TGTGCCAGCTCACCATCTACCCCTGAAGCTTTCTTT. This sequence encodes CASSPSTPEAFF. The chain links TRBV18 to TRBJ1-1; D is uncertain. Germline values: CDR1 KGHSH, CDR2 LQKENI. The V gene lost 2 bases and the J gene lost 6 bases, with 7 bases spanning the gap. The CDR3 extends over 12 amino acids.

This CDR3 reads CASRPDRGAGTGELFF. The CDR3 DNA reads TGTGCCAGCAGACCCGACAGGGGCGCGGGCACCGGGGAGCTGTTTTTT. V is TRBV2 and J is TRBJ2-2, with TRBD1 identical over 8 bases. In germline, CDR1 is SNHLY, CDR2 FYNNEI. The ends lost 6 bases at V and 4 bases at J; junction bases unmatched: 10. This CDR3 has 16 amino acids.